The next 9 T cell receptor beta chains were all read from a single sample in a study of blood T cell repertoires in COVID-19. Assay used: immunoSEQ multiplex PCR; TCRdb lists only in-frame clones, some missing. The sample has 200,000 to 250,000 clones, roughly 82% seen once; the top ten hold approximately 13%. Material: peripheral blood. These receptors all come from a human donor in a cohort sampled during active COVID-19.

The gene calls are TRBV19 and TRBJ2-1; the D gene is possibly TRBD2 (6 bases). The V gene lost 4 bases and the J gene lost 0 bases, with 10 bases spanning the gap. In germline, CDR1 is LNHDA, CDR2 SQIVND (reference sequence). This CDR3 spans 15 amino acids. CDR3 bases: TGTGCCAGTAGTACCCGGGGGACCTCCTACAATGAGCAGTTCTTC. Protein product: CASSTRGTSYNEQFF.

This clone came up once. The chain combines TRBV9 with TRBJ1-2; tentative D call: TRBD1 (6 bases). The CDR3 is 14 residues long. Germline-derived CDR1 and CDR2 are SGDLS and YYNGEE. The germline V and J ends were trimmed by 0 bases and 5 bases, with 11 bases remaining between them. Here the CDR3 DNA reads TGTGCCAGCAGCGTAGAGGGGGGGACTTATGGCTACACCTTC. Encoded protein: CASSVEGGTYGYTF.

CDR3 protein: CASSKRDNLYEQYF. The DNA of the CDR3 is TGTGCCAGCAGCAAAAGGGACAACTTATACGAGCAGTACTTC. The J gene is TRBJ2-7, the V gene TRBV21-1; the table's D gene call, TRBD1, was not cross checked with the DNA. TRBV21-1 is assigned pseudogene status. This CDR3 comprises 14 residues.

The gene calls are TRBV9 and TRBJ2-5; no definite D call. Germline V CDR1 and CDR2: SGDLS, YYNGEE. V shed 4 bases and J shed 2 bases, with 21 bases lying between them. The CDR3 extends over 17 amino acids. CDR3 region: CASSSPRVPTKQETQYF. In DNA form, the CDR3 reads TGTGCCAGCAGCTCTCCCCGGGTACCTACCAAACAAGAGACCCAGTACTTC.

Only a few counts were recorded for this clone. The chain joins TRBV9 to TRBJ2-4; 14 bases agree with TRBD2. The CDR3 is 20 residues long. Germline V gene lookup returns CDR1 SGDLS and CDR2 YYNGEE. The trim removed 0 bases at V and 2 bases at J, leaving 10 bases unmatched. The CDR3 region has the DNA TGTGCCAGCAGCGTAGAGGGACTAGCGGGAGTGGAGCGGTCCAAAAACATTCAGTACTTC. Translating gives CASSVEGLAGVERSKNIQYF.

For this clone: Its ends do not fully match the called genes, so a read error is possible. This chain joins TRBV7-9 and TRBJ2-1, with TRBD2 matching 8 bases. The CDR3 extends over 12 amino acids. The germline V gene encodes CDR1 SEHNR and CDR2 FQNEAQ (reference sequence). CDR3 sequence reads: CASSLVERERFF. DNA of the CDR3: TGTGCCAGCAGCTTAGTGGAGCGGGAGCGGTTCTTC.

This CDR3 is CASSEPRIGQETQYF. CDR3 DNA sequence: TGTGCCAGCAGTGAGCCGCGGATCGGCCAAGAGACCCAGTACTTC. The chain has TRBV2 and TRBJ2-5; D is unclear. The CDR3 is 15 residues long. Trimming cost V 3 bases and J 1 base, with 12 bases left between them. CDR1 is SNHLY, CDR2 FYNNEI, per germline.

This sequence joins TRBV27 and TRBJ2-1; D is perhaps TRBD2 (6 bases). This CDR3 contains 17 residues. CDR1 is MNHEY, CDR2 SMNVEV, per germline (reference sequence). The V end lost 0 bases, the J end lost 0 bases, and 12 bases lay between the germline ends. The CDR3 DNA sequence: TGTGCCAGCAGTTTATCGTGGGGGGAGTTCTCCTACAATGAGCAGTTCTTC. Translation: CASSLSWGEFSYNEQFF.

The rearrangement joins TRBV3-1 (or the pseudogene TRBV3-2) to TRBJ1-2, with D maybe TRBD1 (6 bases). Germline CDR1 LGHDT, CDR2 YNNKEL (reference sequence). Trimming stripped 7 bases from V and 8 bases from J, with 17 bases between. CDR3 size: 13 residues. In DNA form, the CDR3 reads TGTGCCAGCACCCCGGGGGGCGCCTACGGCTACACCTTC. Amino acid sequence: CASTPGGAYGYTF.